This T cell receptor beta chain is from a study of blood T cell repertoires in COVID-19 (dated by TCRdb to 2020 to 2022). A note on the overall study: Samples covering the acute and convalescent phases of COVID-19 were provided by collaborators in the United States, Italy and Spain. The samples were drawn from two sources: the first 160 participants of the ongoing ImmuneRACE study, and some 1,300 subjects contributed by 6 global collaborators. A freely available public database, intended as a resource for researchers studying the immune response to SARS-CoV-2, is where the repertoires were released. The dataset comprised deeply sampled blood TCRbeta repertoires from subjects exposed to, actively infected with, or recovered from COVID-19. The prospective study material was composed of cDNA or gDNA derived from T cells, B-cell-depleted T cells, or PBMCs. Where available, HLA class I and class II types were taken from metadata supplied by the sample provider and were not determined by assay-based typing. Sample metadata almost always included a de-identified subject ID, COVID-19 status, age in years and sex.

What the study reported, not specific to this receptor: The amount of clinical and demographic metadata varied by source and participant and was provided uncurated.

Regarding this clone: Its antigen remains undetermined. No much larger clone exists at a distance of one base, and base qualities are not known.

At one collaborating source in Seattle, patients were enrolled during active infection and were followed longitudinally through the course of disease. The collaborating institutions used their own protocols to collect whole blood in K2EDTA tubes. For TCRbeta analysis, collaborator samples were shipped as frozen whole blood, as isolated PBMCs, or as DNA extracted from either sample type. TCRbeta CDR3 regions were amplified from genomic DNA using the immunoSEQ Assay, a bias-controlled multiplex PCR. Per the original workflow: Within the assay, amplification of reference gene primers was used to estimate how many nucleated cells each sample contained. To quantify the absolute abundance of each unique TCRbeta CDR3 rearrangement, sequence reads were collapsed and filtered. For each sample, productive Simpson clonality was calculated as the square root of Simpson's diversity index over productive rearrangements. In TCRdb, the immuneACCESS table is reduced to in-frame sequences with V and J assigned. These tables do not hold every clone; where another copy was compared, an unresolved V gene accounts for under half, and the others remain unexplained. That table is the source of V, J and clone size, and D and trimming were worked out from the DNA. Counted in this sample were 120,000 to 150,000 clones; over 75% of them appeared once. Around 8% of the sample is taken by the ten largest.

The sequenced material came from peripheral blood. The sequence was obtained from a woman in her fifties or sixties with COVID-19, enrolled during active disease.

The CDR3 protein sequence reads: CASSEGLAGGPPYNEQFF. The DNA sequence is as follows: TGTGCCAGCAGCGAGGGACTAGCGGGGGGGCCCCCATACAATGAGCAGTTCTTC. The sequence joins TRBV7-3 to TRBJ2-1; TRBD2 aligns with 16 central bases. Its CDR3 holds 18 amino acids, cysteine through phenylalanine. Just the 54-base CDR3 DNA is kept, in frame starting at base 1. Unmatched junction bases come to 8, with V trimmed by 5 bases and J by 4 bases. The germline V gene gives CDR1 as SGHTA and CDR2 as FQGTGA.